This TCR beta chain was found in a study of blood T cell repertoires in COVID-19. Study overall: Spain, Italy and the United States supplied samples that represented acute and convalescent COVID-19.

The CDR3 covers 16 residues. In germline, CDR1 is SGHVS, CDR2 FQNEAQ. Germline trimming cut 5 bases from V and 0 bases from J; bases unmatched to any gene: 7. The authors' processing: How many nucleated cells were present was estimated from reference gene primer amplification. Sequenced by immunoSEQ multiplex PCR; TCRdb stores in-frame clones only, minus some. That table supplies the V and J calls and clone size; D and trimming were determined from the DNA. The sample consists of 300,000 or so clones, about 87% of them appearing once. The TCR originated in a woman aged 25 to 39 who had recovered from COVID-19. This rearrangement joins TRBV7-8 to TRBJ1-1; 9 bases agree with TRBD1. The sample consisted of peripheral blood. The CDR3 reads CASSPGQGIMNTEAFF. CDR3 DNA: TGTGCCAGCAGCCCAGGACAGGGGATTATGAACACTGAAGCTTTCTTT. The full variable domain, in which reference TRBV7-8 and TRBJ1-1 provide the parts outside the CDR3, is GAGVSQSPRYKVAKRGQDVALRCDPISGHVSLFWYQQALGQGPEFLTYFQNEAQLDKSGLPSDRFFAERPEGSVSTLKIQRTQQEDSAVYLCASSPGQGIMNTEAFFGQGTRLTVV.